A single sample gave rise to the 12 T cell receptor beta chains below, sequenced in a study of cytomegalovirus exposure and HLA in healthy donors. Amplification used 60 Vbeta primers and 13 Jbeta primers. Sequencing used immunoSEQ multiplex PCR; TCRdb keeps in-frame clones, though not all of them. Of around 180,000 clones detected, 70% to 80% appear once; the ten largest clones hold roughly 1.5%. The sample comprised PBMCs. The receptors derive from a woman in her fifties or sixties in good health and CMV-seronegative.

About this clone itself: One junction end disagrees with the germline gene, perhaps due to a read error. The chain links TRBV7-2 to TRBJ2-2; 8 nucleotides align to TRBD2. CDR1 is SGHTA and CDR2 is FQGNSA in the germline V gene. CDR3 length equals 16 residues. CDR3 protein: CASSNPGGADFGELLF. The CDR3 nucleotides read TGTGCCAGCAGCAACCCGGGGGGGGCTGATTTCGGGGAGCTGCTTTTT.

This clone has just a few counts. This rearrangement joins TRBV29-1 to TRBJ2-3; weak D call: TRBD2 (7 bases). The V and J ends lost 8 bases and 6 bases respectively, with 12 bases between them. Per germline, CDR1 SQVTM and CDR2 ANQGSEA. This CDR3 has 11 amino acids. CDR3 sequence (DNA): TGCAGCTCCGGGGGGCCCGATACGCAGTATTTT. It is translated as CSSGGPDTQYF.

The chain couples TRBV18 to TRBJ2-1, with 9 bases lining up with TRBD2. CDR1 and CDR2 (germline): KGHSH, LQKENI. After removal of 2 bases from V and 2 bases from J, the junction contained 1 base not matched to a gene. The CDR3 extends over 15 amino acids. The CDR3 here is CASSPVAGAYNEQFF. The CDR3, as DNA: TGTGCCAGCTCACCAGTAGCGGGAGCCTACAATGAGCAGTTCTTC.

CDR3 sequence (DNA): TGTGCCAGCTACGGACAGATCTATGGCTACACCTTC. Its translation: CASYGQIYGYTF. The chain combines TRBV2 with TRBJ1-2, with D possibly being TRBD1 (6 bases). Germline CDR1 and CDR2: SNHLY and FYNNEI. Trimming pared 8 bases from V and 4 bases from J, leaving 11 bases between. This CDR3 has 12 amino acids.

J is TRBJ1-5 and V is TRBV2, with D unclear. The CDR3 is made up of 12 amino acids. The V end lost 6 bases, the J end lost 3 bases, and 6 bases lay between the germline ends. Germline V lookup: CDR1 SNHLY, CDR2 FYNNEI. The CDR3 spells CASSGFNQPQHF. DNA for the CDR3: TGTGCCAGCAGCGGTTTCAATCAGCCCCAGCATTTT.

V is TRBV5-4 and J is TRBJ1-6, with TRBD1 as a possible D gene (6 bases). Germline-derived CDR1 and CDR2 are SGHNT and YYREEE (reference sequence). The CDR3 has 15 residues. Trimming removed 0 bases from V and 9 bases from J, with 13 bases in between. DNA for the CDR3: TGTGCCAGCAGCTTGGTGGGGGCGGGCGTTTCACCCCTCCACTTT. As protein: CASSLVGAGVSPLHF.

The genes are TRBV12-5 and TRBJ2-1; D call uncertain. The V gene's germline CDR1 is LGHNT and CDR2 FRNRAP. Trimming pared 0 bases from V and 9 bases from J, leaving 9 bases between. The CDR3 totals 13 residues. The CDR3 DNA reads TGTGCTAGTGGTTTGGTTACAGTGGGTGAGCAGTTCTTC. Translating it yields CASGLVTVGEQFF.

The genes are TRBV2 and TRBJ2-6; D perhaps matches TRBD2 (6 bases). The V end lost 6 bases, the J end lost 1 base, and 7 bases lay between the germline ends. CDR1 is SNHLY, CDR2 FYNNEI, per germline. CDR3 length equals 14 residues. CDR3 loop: CASRGTSGANVLTF. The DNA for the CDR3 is TGTGCCAGCAGGGGGACTTCTGGGGCCAACGTCCTGACTTTC.

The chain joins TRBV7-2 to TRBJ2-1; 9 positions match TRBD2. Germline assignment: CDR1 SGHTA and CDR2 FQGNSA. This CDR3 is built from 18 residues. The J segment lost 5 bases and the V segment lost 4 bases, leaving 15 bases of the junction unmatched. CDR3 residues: CASSSRSRLAGSNNEQFF. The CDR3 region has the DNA TGTGCCAGCAGCTCCAGGAGTCGGCTAGCGGGATCAAACAATGAGCAGTTCTTC.

The CDR3 nucleotides are TGTGCCAGCAGTGAAACAGGAGTCGGCGAGCAGTACTTC. Its protein product is CASSETGVGEQYF. The rearrangement joins TRBV6-4 to TRBJ2-7; perhaps TRBD1 as D (5 bases). Trimming removed 3 bases at V and 6 bases at J, with 12 bases between. Germline V gene lookup returns CDR1 MRHNA and CDR2 SNTAGT. This CDR3 comprises 13 residues.

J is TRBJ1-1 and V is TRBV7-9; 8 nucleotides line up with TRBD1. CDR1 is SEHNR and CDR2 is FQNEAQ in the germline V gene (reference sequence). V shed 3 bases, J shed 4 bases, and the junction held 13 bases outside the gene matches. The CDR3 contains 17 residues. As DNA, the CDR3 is TGTGCCAGCAGCTTTCTAGGACAGGGAGGCGTCGGCACTGAAGCTTTCTTT. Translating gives CASSFLGQGGVGTEAFF.

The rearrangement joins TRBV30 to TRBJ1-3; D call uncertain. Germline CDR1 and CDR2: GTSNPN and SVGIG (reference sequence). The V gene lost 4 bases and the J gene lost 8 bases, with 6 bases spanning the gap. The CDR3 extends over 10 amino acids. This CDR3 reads CAWMYDTIYF. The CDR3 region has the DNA TGTGCCTGGATGTATGACACCATATATTTT.